This T cell receptor (beta chain) was captured by sequencing in a study of T cells in Graves' hyperthyroidism and ophthalmopathy. This clonotype was observed a handful of times. The antigen is not known. In germline, CDR1 is KGHSH, CDR2 LQKENI. V was clipped by 0 bases and J by 7 bases, with 13 bases between them. This CDR3 comprises 15 residues. Study-wide findings and caveats: Peripheral blood also featured most of the thyroid clonotypes expanded above 0.001.

Stable hyperthyroidism: no ophthalmopathy progression over 18 months of follow-up. On the basis of clinical symptoms, serum thyroxine and TRAb, thyroid ultrasound and orbital computed tomography, diagnoses were made. PBMCs were collected from an approximately 9.5 ml volume of fresh peripheral blood. Researchers took RNA transcripts and amplified the TCR beta CDR3 regions from them. During a first-round RT-PCR of the TCR CDR3, the HTBI primer set was used. TCRdb fed the multiplex PCR reads into MiXCR, producing one record per CDR3 protein. In the table there are approximately 700,000 distinct CDR3 sequences, roughly 15% of which are singletons.

The TCR originated in a man aged 18 to 29 with Graves' hyperthyroidism. This sequence joins TRBV18 and TRBJ1-5, with D unresolved. The sample taken for sequencing was blood. This CDR3 is CASSPPGSLGQPQHF. The CDR3 region has the DNA TGTGCCAGCTCACCACCCGGGAGTCTAGGCCAGCCCCAGCATTTT.